The rows below give T cell receptor beta chains drawn from one sample of a study of response to subunit inactivated influenza vaccine. TCRdb re-called the RT-PCR reads through MiXCR, storing one row per CDR3 protein. The table lists more than 450,000 distinct CDR3 sequences, about 8% of them singletons. The sequencing used PBMCs from blood, collected around 25 months after vaccination. All receptors come from a man between 50 and 69 years old who received an inactivated influenza vaccine. The CDR3 runs from the conserved cysteine through the conserved F or W. D genes are given only for firm matches. Expanded clones are given a class, and other clones once, few, many or no size at all.

clone size	CDR3 length	V gene	D gene	J gene	CDR3 DNA	CDR3 protein
few	15	TRBV3-1	TRBD1	TRBJ1-2	TGTGCCAGCAGCCCTCGTCCCGGGACAGGGAATGGCTACACCTTC	CASSPRPGTGNGYTF
few	13	TRBV6-2/TRBV6-3	NA	TRBJ1-1	TGTGCCAGCAGTTACGGCACTCTCTCCGAAGCTTTCTTT	CASSYGTLSEAFF
few	15	TRBV28	NA	TRBJ2-5	TGTGCCAGCAGTTTCTTAGTAGACAGCCAAGAGACCCAGTACTTC	CASSFLVDSQETQYF
few	16	TRBV5-1	NA	TRBJ2-7	TGCGCCAGCAGCTTGGGGCCAGGGGCCCTATCGTCCGAGCAGTACTTC	CASSLGPGALSSEQYF
NA	14	TRBV6-1	NA	TRBJ2-1	TGTGCCAGCAAAACGGGACATCTCTCGAATGAGCAGTTCTTC	CASKTGHLSNEQFF
many	13	TRBV4-3	NA	TRBJ2-7	TGCGCCAGCAGCCAAGATTACGAGTCCGAGCAGTACTTC	CASSQDYESEQYF
few	14	TRBV15	NA	TRBJ2-3	TGTGCCACCAGCAGACCACTCAGGGCAGATACGCAGTATTTT	CATSRPLRADTQYF
few	14	TRBV7-3	NA	TRBJ2-2	TGTGCCAGCAGCTTAAAACGGAACACCGGGGAGCTGTTTTTT	CASSLKRNTGELFF
few	13	TRBV6-1	NA	TRBJ1-1	TGTGCCAGCAGTGAAGTGACATCCACTAGGGCTTTCTTT	CASSEVTSTRAFF
few	13	TRBV24-1	NA	TRBJ2-1	TGTGCCACCAGTGATCCGCTTGCAGTCGAGCAGTTCTTC	CATSDPLAVEQFF
many	15	TRBV6-1	NA	TRBJ1-5	TGTGCCAGCAGCCCTACCCTGGGGCCCAATCAGCCCCAGCATTTT	CASSPTLGPNQPQHF
few	18	TRBV6-2/TRBV6-3	NA	TRBJ2-7	TGTGCCAGCAGCTACAGCGTACTCCGGGGTCATAGCTCCTACGAGCAGTACTTC	CASSYSVLRGHSSYEQYF
many	12	TRBV4-1	NA	TRBJ2-1	TGCGCCAGCAGCCAAAAGGGGGTACAGCAGTTCTTC	CASSQKGVQQFF
NA	16	TRBV4-2	TRBD1	TRBJ2-4	TGTGCCAGCAGCCAAACTTCGCCGGGACAGAAAAACATTCAGTACTTC	CASSQTSPGQKNIQYF